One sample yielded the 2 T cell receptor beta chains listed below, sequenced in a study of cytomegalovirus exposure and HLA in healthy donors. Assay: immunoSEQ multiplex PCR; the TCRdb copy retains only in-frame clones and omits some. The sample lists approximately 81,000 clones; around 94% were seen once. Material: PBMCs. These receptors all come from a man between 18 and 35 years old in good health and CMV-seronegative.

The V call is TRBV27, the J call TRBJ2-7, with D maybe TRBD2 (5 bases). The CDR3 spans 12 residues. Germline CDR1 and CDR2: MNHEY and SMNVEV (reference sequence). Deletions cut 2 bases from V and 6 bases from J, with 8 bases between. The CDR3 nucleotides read TGTGCCAGCAGTTTACGTGGAGGCGAGCAGTACTTC. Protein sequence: CASSLRGGEQYF.

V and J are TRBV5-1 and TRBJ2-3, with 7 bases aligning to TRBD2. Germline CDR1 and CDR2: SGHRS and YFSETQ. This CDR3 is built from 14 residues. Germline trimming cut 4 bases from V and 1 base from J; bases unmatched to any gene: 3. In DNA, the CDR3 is TGCGCCAGCAGCCCAGCGGGACGCACAGATACGCAGTATTTT. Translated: CASSPAGRTDTQYF.